The 20 T cell receptor beta chains listed next were all sequenced from one sample in a study of CD4 T cells in relation to SARS-CoV-2 and coronaviruses. Sequencing used immunoSEQ multiplex PCR; TCRdb keeps in-frame clones, though not all of them. The sample has about 36,000 clones, around 83% seen once. The antigens of these receptors remain unknown. Sample: naive CD4+ T cells from PBMCs, cultured in vitro. Subset in this sample: naive CD4+ T cells isolated by negative enrichment. Receptors originate from an adult with COVID-19.

The J gene is TRBJ2-5, the V gene TRBV6-5, with 8 bases identical to TRBD1. The CDR3 runs 14 residues. J lost 1 base, V lost 4 bases, and 2 bases had no gene match. Looked up from germline, CDR1 is MNHEY and CDR2 is SVGAGI. DNA of the CDR3: TGTGCCAGCAGTTCCGACAGGGGCCAAGAGACCCAGTACTTC. It encodes CASSSDRGQETQYF.

In its sample, this clone was seen a few times. This sequence joins TRBV7-9 and TRBJ2-1; 10 nucleotides agree with TRBD2. This CDR3 has 15 residues. V was clipped by 5 bases and J by 7 bases; unmatched bases: 8. Germline loops: CDR1 SEHNR, CDR2 FQNEAQ (reference sequence). This CDR3 is CASSSGRAYMNEQFF. CDR3 coding DNA: TGTGCCAGCAGCAGCGGGAGGGCCTATATGAATGAGCAGTTCTTC.

This clone showed up just a few times. The gene calls are TRBV10-3 and TRBJ1-5; tentatively, D is TRBD1 (6 bases). CDR1 and CDR2 (germline): ENHRY, SYGVKD. Trimming took 6 bases from V and 3 from J, leaving 9 bases between them. CDR3 length: 13 residues. CDR3 residues: CAISTGNNQPQHF. As DNA, the CDR3 is TGTGCCATCAGCACAGGGAACAATCAGCCCCAGCATTTT.

This clone appeared once. This chain connects TRBV10-3 to TRBJ1-1, with no clear D. Germline CDR1 and CDR2: ENHRY and SYGVKD. The CDR3 totals 11 residues. V lost 5 bases to trimming and J lost 9 bases, with 10 bases between them. CDR3 sequence: CAISTSDQAFF. CDR3 in DNA: TGTGCCATCAGTACCTCGGACCAAGCTTTCTTT.

This sequence joins TRBV24-1 and TRBJ2-3; D not certain. Trimming took off 0 bases at V and 2 bases at J, with 2 bases between the two ends. The CDR3 runs 13 residues. Germline assignment: CDR1 KGHDR and CDR2 SFDVKD. The chain's CDR3 is CATSDLTTDTQYF. The DNA of the CDR3 is TGTGCCACCAGTGATTTGACCACAGATACGCAGTATTTT.

The chain links TRBV7-9 to TRBJ2-3; weak D call: TRBD2 (6 bases). Germline CDR1 is SEHNR and CDR2 is FQNEAQ (reference sequence). V was cut by 8 bases and J by 6 bases, with 9 bases left in between. CDR3 length equals 11 residues. The CDR3 region is CASGLSDTQYF. The DNA of the CDR3 is TGTGCCAGCGGACTATCGGATACGCAGTATTTT.

V usage is TRBV6-5 and J usage is TRBJ1-6; 8 positions agree with TRBD1. CDR1 is MNHEY, CDR2 SVGAGI, per germline. This CDR3 region has 13 residues. Germline trimming cut 7 bases from V and 7 bases from J; bases unmatched to any gene: 3. CDR3 DNA sequence: TGTGCCAGCACTCGACAGGGGAATTCACCCCTCCACTTT. Protein: CASTRQGNSPLHF.

Here the CDR3 reads CASSQEGGTLRTQYF. The CDR3 DNA sequence: TGTGCCAGCAGCCAAGAGGGCGGGACCCTTAGGACCCAGTACTTC. This chain connects TRBV4-2 to TRBJ2-5; tentatively, D is TRBD2 (6 bases). V dropped 0 bases and J dropped 7 bases, with 15 bases sitting between them. This CDR3 contains 15 residues. Germline values: CDR1 LGHNA, CDR2 YNFKEQ.

V gene TRBV7-2 combines with J gene TRBJ2-5; TRBD1 might be the D (6 bases). Trimming shortened V by 8 bases and J by 5 bases, and 18 bases separated the two germline ends. Germline V CDR1 and CDR2: SGHTA, FQGNSA. The CDR3 has 14 amino acids. As DNA, the CDR3 is TGTGCCAGCCGTCCTCTATTCAGGGGCGAGACCCAGTACTTC. Its protein product is CASRPLFRGETQYF.

V gene TRBV28 combines with J gene TRBJ2-3; 9 nucleotides agree with TRBD2. The germline V gene has CDR1 MDHEN and CDR2 SYDVKM. The V gene end was trimmed by 10 bases and the J gene end by 2 bases; junction bases not matched to a gene: 7. The CDR3 runs to 14 residues. For the CDR3, the DNA is TGTGCCACGTACTCTAGCGGGGACACAGATACGCAGTATTTT. Residues: CATYSSGDTDTQYF.

V and J are TRBV29-1 and TRBJ2-3, with a tentative D call TRBD2 (6 bases). The V end was cut by 3 bases, the J end by 2 bases, with 33 bases between. In germline, CDR1 is SQVTM, CDR2 ANQGSEA. The CDR3 extends over 21 amino acids. The CDR3 loop is CSVDDVLRKRPRETITDTQYF. As DNA, the CDR3 is TGCAGCGTTGATGACGTTTTGAGGAAGAGGCCGCGGGAAACGATCACAGATACGCAGTATTTT.

The chain uses TRBV28 and TRBJ1-1; a possible D gene is TRBD1 (5 bases). The CDR3 sequence is 18 residues long. V lost 5 bases to trimming and J lost 0 bases, with 22 bases between them. Germline loops: CDR1 MDHEN, CDR2 SYDVKM. CDR3 nucleotides: TGTGCCAGCAGTGGCGGGAACAGGATTAAATGGCTGAACACTGAAGCTTTCTTT. Translating it yields CASSGGNRIKWLNTEAFF.

The V gene is TRBV4-2, the J gene TRBJ2-7; 7 nucleotides align to TRBD1. The germline CDR1 and CDR2 sequences are LGHNA and YNFKEQ. The trim removed 2 bases at V and 6 bases at J, leaving 10 bases unmatched. The CDR3 contains 15 residues. CDR3: CASSQSRTGYGEQYF. The DNA of the CDR3 is TGTGCCAGCAGCCAAAGTCGGACAGGCTACGGCGAGCAGTACTTC.

The chain carries TRBV18 and TRBJ2-7; D uncertain. Trimming took 2 bases from V and 6 from J, leaving 11 bases between them. CDR1 is KGHSH and CDR2 is LQKENI in the germline V gene. The CDR3 has 13 residues. This CDR3 reads CASSPSQDREQYF. The CDR3 DNA sequence: TGTGCCAGCTCACCATCTCAGGACCGCGAGCAGTACTTC.

V usage is TRBV19 and J usage is TRBJ1-2; maybe TRBD1 (5 bases). CDR1 and CDR2 (germline): LNHDA, SQIVND (reference sequence). This CDR3 has 16 residues. V shed 4 bases and J shed 2 bases, with 17 bases lying between them. In nucleotides, the CDR3 is TGTGCCAGTAGTAGAGAAGGGACGGCCCGAAACTATGGCTACACCTTC. It yields the protein CASSREGTARNYGYTF.

This clone has only one observation. The chain is built from TRBV28 and TRBJ2-7; TRBD1 aligns across 12 bases. CDR1 MDHEN and CDR2 SYDVKM come from the germline V gene. Trimming at V came to 6 bases and at J to 4 bases, leaving 7 bases not matched to a gene. The CDR3 sequence is 15 residues long. CDR3 residues: CASSLRDRGQYEQYF. For the CDR3, the DNA is TGTGCCAGCAGCCTCCGGGACAGGGGGCAGTACGAGCAGTACTTC.

This chain uses TRBV5-1 with TRBJ2-3; TRBD2 is a possible D gene (6 bases). Trimming cost V 0 bases and J 4 bases, with 15 bases left between them. Germline V gene lookup returns CDR1 SGHRS and CDR2 YFSETQ. The CDR3 runs 16 residues. The CDR3 DNA reads as TGCGCCAGCAGCTTGGTAGGGACTGGGACTGCAGATACGCAGTATTTT. Its translation: CASSLVGTGTADTQYF.

V and J are TRBV9 and TRBJ2-1, with D possibly being TRBD2 (6 bases). This CDR3 comprises 17 residues. V shed 0 bases and J shed 1 base, with 14 bases lying between them. Germline CDR1 SGDLS, CDR2 YYNGEE. CDR3 region: CASSVGVSGLSYNEQFF. DNA of the CDR3: TGTGCCAGCAGCGTAGGGGTTAGCGGACTATCCTACAATGAGCAGTTCTTC.

This clone was found once. V gene TRBV13 combines with J gene TRBJ1-4; D call uncertain. Trimming took 0 bases from V and 2 from J, leaving 7 bases between them. The CDR3 has 15 amino acids. Germline CDR1 and CDR2: PRHDT and FYEKMQ (reference sequence). The chain's CDR3 is CASSLGLQTNEKLFF. For the CDR3, the DNA is TGTGCCAGCAGCTTAGGACTTCAGACTAATGAAAAACTGTTTTTT.

The table lists this clone with a few counts. This chain connects TRBV18 to TRBJ2-7; D is unresolved. The CDR3 is made up of 13 amino acids. CDR1 and CDR2 (germline): KGHSH, LQKENI. V lost 3 bases to trimming and J lost 6 bases, with 12 bases between them. This CDR3 is CASSPPSAREQYF. The CDR3 coding sequence is TGTGCCAGCTCACCCCCGTCAGCTCGCGAGCAGTACTTC.